This T cell receptor (beta chain) was found in a study of cytomegalovirus exposure and HLA in healthy donors. About this clone: Its antigen remains unidentified.

This CDR3 has 17 residues. Trimming removed 1 base from V and 6 bases from J; junction bases left unmatched: 15. The germline gives CDR1 KGHSH, CDR2 LQKENI. General study points: An analysis done earlier found most TCR beta V segments productive about 87% or about 30% of the time.

A multiplex PCR was run with 60 Vbeta primers and 13 Jbeta primers. Sequenced by immunoSEQ multiplex PCR; TCRdb stores in-frame clones only, minus some. Here the sample spans more than 100,000 clones, roughly 77% being singletons. The clonotype was recovered from a young woman in good health and CMV-seropositive. The chain uses TRBV18 and TRBJ2-7; 7 nucleotides match TRBD2. Sample: PBMCs. The CDR3 loop reads CASSPLDSGAPYGEQYF. DNA for the CDR3: TGTGCCAGCTCACCACTAGACAGCGGGGCTCCTTACGGCGAGCAGTACTTC.